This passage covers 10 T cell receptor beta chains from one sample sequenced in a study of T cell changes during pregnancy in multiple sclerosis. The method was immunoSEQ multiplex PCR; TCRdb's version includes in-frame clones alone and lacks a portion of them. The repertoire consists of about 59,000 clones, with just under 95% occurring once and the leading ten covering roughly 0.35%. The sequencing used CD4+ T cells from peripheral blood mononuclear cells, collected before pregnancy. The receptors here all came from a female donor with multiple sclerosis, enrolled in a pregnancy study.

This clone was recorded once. The CDR3 loop is CASSQRGQGGTGELFF. As DNA, the CDR3 is TGTGCCAGCAGCCAACGAGGACAGGGGGGCACCGGGGAGCTGTTTTTT. J is TRBJ2-2 and V is TRBV14, with 10 bases identical to TRBD1. The CDR3 loop spans 16 amino acids. Trimming at V came to 2 bases and at J to 4 bases, leaving 4 bases not matched to a gene. Germline-derived CDR1 and CDR2 are SGHDN and FVKESK. The whole variable domain, filled in from reference TRBV14 and TRBJ2-2, reads EAGVTQFPSHSVIEKGQTVTLRCDPISGHDNLYWYRRVMGKEIKFLLHFVKESKQDESGMPNNRFLAERTGGTYSTLKVQPAELEDSGVYFCASSQRGQGGTGELFFGEGSRLTVL.

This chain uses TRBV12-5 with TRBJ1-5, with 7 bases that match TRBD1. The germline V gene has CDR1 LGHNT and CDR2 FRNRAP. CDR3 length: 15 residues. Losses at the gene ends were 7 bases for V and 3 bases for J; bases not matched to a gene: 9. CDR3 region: CASAQTGAINQPQHF. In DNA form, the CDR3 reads TGTGCTAGTGCCCAAACAGGGGCCATCAATCAGCCCCAGCATTTT. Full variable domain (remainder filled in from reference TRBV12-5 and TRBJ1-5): DARVTQTPRHKVTEMGQEVTMRCQPILGHNTVFWYRQTMMQGLELLAYFRNRAPLDDSGMPKDRFSAEMPDATLATLKIQPSEPRDSAVYFCASAQTGAINQPQHFGDGTRLSIL.

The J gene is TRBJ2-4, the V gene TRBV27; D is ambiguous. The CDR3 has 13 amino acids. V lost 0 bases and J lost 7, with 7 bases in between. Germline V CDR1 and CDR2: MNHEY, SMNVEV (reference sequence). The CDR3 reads CASSLSRGNIQYF. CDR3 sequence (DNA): TGTGCCAGCAGTTTATCTAGAGGTAACATTCAGTACTTC.

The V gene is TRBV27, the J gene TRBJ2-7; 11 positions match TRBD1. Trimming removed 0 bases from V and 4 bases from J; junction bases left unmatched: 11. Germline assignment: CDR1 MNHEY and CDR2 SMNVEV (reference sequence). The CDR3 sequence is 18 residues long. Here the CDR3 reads CASSLSGQGGIVGYEQYF. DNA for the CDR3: TGTGCCAGCAGTTTATCGGGACAGGGGGGTATCGTCGGGTACGAGCAGTACTTC.

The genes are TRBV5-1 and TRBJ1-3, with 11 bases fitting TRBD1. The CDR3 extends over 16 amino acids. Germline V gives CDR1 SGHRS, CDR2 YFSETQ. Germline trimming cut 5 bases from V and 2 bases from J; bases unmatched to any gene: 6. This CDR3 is CASSDGQGATGNTIYF. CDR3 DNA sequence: TGCGCCAGCAGTGACGGACAGGGGGCGACTGGAAACACCATATATTTT.

CDR3 nucleotides: TGTGCCTGGAAGAATCAGGGGGCTGTTCAAGAGACCCAGTACTTC. This encodes CAWKNQGAVQETQYF. This sequence joins TRBV30 and TRBJ2-5, with 8 bases lining up with TRBD1. This CDR3 is built from 15 residues. V lost 4 bases to trimming and J lost 2 bases; unmatched junction nucleotides: 9. The V gene's germline CDR1 is GTSNPN and CDR2 SVGIG (reference sequence).

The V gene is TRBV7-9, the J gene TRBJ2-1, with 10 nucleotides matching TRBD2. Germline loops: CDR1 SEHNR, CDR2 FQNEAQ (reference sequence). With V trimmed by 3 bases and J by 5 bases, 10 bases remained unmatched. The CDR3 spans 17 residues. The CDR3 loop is CASSFYGRAGGDNEQFF. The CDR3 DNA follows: TGTGCCAGCAGCTTTTACGGTCGAGCGGGAGGGGACAATGAGCAGTTCTTC.

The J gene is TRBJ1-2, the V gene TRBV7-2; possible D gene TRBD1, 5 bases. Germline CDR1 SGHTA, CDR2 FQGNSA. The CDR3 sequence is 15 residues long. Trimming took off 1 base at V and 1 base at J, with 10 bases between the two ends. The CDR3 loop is CASSLGQTVNYGYTF. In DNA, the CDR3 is TGTGCCAGCAGCTTAGGACAGACCGTTAACTATGGCTACACCTTC.

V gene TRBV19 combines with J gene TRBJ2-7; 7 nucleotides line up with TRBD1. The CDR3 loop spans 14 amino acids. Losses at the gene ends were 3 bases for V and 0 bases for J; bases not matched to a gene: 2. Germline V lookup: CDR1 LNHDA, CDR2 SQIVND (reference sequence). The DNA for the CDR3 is TGTGCCAGTAGTATGGGGGACAGCTCCTACGAGCAGTACTTC. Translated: CASSMGDSSYEQYF.

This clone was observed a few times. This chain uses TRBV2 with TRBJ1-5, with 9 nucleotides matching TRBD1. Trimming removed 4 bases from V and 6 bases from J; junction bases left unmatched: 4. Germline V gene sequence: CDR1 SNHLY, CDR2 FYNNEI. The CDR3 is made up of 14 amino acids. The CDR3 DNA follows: TGTGCCAGCAGTGGGGACAGGGTTGGTCAGCCCCAGCATTTT. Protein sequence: CASSGDRVGQPQHF.